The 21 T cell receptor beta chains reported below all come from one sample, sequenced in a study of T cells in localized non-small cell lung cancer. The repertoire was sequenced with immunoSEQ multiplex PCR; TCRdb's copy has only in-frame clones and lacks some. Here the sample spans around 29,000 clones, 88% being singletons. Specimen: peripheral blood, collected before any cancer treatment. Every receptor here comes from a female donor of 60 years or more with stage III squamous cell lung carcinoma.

In nucleotides, the CDR3 is TGTGCCAGCAGCTTAGCCCCGGGACTAGCGGGGAATTGGGAGACCCAGTACTTC. Its protein product is CASSLAPGLAGNWETQYF. The V call is TRBV11-2, the J call TRBJ2-5; 13 positions agree with TRBD2. Germline V gene sequence: CDR1 SGHAT, CDR2 FQNNGV. The length of the CDR3 is 18 residues. V shed 1 base and J 5 bases; nucleotides not matched to a gene: 10. Together with reference TRBV11-2 and TRBJ2-5, the CDR3 gives the full variable domain: EAGVAQSPRYKIIEKRQSVAFWCNPISGHATLYWYQQILGQGPKLLIQFQNNGVVDDSQLPKDRFSAERLKGVDSTLKIQPAKLEDSAVYLCASSLAPGLAGNWETQYFGPGTRLLVL.

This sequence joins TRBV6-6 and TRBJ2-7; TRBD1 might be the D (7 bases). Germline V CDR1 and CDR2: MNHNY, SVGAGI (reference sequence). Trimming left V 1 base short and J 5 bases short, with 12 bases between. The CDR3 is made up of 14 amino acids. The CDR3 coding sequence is TGTGCCAGCAGTTACTTGGAGGGGGCCAACGAGCAGTACTTC. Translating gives CASSYLEGANEQYF.

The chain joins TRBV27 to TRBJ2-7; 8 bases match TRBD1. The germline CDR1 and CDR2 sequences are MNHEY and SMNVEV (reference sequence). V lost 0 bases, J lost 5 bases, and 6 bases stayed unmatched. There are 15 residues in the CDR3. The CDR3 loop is CASSLSYRGRNEQYF. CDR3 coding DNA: TGTGCCAGCAGTTTATCATACAGGGGGAGAAACGAGCAGTACTTC.

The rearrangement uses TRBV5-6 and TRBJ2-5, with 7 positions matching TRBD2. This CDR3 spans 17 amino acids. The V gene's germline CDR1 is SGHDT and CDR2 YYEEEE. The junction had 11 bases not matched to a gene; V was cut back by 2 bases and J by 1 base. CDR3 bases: TGTGCCAGCAGCTTATGGGCGGGAGCCCCGCCCCAAGAGACCCAGTACTTC. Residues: CASSLWAGAPPQETQYF.

This CDR3 reads CASSPGQIMNTEAFF. In DNA form, the CDR3 reads TGTGCCAGCTCACCGGGACAGATTATGAACACTGAAGCTTTCTTT. This chain connects TRBV18 to TRBJ1-1; 7 bases are shared with TRBD1. Germline CDR1 is KGHSH and CDR2 is LQKENI. V lost 3 bases and J lost 0; bases outside the gene matches: 4. This CDR3 contains 15 residues. The full variable domain, completed using reference TRBV18 and TRBJ1-1, is NAGVMQNPRHLVRRRGQEARLRCSPMKGHSHVYWYRQLPEEGLKFMVYLQKENIIDESGMPKERFSAEFPKEGPSILRIQQVVRGDSAAYFCASSPGQIMNTEAFFGQGTRLTVV.

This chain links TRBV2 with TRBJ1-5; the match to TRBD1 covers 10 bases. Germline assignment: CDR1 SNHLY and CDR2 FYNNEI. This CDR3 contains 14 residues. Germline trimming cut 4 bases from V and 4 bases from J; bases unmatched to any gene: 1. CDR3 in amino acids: CASSGTGGNQPQHF. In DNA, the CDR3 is TGTGCCAGCAGTGGGACAGGGGGAAATCAGCCCCAGCATTTT.

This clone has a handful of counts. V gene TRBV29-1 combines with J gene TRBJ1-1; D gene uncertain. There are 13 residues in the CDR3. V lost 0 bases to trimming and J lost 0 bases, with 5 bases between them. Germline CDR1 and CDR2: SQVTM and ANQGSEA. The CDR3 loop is CSVEDGVNTEAFF. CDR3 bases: TGCAGCGTTGAAGATGGGGTGAACACTGAAGCTTTCTTT.

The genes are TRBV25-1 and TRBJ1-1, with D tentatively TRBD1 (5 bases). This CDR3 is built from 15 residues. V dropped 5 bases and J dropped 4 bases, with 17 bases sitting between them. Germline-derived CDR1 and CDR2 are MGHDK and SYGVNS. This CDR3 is CASSPEWGGGTEAFF. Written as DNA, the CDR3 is TGTGCCAGCAGTCCCGAATGGGGGGGAGGCACTGAAGCTTTCTTT.

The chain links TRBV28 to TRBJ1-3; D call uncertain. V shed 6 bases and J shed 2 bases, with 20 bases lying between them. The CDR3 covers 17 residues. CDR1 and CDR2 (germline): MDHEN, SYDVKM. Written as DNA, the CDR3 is TGTGCCAGCAGCACCGGGCCAACACTCTGGGCTGGAAACACCATATATTTT. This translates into CASSTGPTLWAGNTIYF.

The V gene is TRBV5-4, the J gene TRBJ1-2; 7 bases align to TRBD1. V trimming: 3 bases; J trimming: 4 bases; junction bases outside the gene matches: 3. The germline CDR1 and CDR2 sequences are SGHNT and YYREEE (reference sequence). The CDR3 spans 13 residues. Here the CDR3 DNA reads TGTGCCAGCAGCTGGAGGGACAGCTATGGCTACACCTTC. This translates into CASSWRDSYGYTF.

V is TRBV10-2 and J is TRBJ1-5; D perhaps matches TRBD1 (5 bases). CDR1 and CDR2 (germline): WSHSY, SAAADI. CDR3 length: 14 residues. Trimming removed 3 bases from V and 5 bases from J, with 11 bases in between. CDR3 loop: CASSDGGTYQPQHF. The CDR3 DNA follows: TGCGCCAGCAGTGATGGGGGGACCTATCAGCCCCAGCATTTT.

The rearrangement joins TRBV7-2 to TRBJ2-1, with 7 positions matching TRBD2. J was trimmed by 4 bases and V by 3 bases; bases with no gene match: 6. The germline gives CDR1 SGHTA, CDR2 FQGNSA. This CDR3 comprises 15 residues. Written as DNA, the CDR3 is TGTGCCAGCAGCTTCCCGGGGGGTTCTTACAATGAGCAGTTCTTC. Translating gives CASSFPGGSYNEQFF.

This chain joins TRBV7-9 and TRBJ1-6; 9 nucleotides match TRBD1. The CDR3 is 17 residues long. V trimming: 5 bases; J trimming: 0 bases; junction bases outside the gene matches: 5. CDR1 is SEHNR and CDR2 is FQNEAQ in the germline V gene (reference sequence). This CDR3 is CASSAGTGSSYNSPLHF. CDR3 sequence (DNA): TGTGCCAGCAGCGCCGGGACAGGGAGCTCCTATAATTCACCCCTCCACTTT.

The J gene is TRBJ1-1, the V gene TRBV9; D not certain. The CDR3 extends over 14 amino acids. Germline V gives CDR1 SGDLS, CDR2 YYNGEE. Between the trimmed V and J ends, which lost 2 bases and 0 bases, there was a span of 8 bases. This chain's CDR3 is CASSVQQMNTEAFF. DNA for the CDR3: TGTGCCAGCAGCGTCCAACAGATGAACACTGAAGCTTTCTTT.

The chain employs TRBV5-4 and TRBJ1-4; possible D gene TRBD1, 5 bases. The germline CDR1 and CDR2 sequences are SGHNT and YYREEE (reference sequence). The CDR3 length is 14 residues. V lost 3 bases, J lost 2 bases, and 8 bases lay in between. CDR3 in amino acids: CASSSGGTNEKLFF. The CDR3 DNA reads TGTGCCAGCAGCTCCGGGGGGACTAATGAAAAACTGTTTTTT.

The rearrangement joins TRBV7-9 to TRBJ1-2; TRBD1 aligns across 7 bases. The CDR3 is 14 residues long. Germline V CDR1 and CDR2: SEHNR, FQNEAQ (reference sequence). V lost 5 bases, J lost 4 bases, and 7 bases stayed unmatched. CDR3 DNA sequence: TGTGCCAGCAGCAAAGGGGGCCAGATCTATGGCTACACCTTC. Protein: CASSKGGQIYGYTF. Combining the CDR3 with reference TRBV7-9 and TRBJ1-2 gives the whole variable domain DTGVSQNPRHKITKRGQNVTFRCDPISEHNRLYWYRQTLGQGPEFLTYFQNEAQLEKSRLLSDRFSAERPKGSFSTLEIQRTEQGDSAMYLCASSKGGQIYGYTFGSGTRLTVV.

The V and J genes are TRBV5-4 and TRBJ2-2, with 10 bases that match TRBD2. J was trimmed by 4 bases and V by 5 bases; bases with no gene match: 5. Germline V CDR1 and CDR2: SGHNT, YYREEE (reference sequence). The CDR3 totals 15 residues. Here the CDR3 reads CASSSSGRGTGELFF. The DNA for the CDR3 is TGTGCCAGCAGTTCTAGCGGGAGAGGCACCGGGGAGCTGTTTTTT.

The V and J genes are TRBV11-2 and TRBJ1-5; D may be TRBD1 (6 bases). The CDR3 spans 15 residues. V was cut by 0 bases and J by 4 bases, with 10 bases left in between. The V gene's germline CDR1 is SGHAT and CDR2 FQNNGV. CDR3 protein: CASSLDRGGNQPQHF. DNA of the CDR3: TGTGCCAGCAGCTTAGATCGAGGGGGGAATCAGCCCCAGCATTTT.

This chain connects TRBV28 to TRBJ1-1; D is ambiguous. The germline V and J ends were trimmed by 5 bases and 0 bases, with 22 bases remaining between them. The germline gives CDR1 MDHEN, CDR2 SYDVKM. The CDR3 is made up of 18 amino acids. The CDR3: CASSPTVRVRPMNTEAFF. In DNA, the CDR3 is TGTGCCAGCAGTCCAACCGTTAGAGTCAGGCCTATGAACACTGAAGCTTTCTTT. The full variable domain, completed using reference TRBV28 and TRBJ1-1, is DVKVTQSSRYLVKRTGEKVFLECVQDMDHENMFWYRQDPGLGLRLIYFSYDVKMKEKGDIPEGYSVSREKKERFSLILESASTNQTSMYLCASSPTVRVRPMNTEAFFGQGTRLTVV.

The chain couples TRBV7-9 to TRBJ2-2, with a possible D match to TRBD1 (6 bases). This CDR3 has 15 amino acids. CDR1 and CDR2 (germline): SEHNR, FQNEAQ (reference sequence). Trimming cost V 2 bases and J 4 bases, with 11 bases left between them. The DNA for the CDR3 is TGTGCCAGCAGCTTAACAGGGCTTGGCACCGGGGAGCTGTTTTTT. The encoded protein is CASSLTGLGTGELFF.

CDR3 in DNA: TGTGCCAGCAGCTTCGACAGGGCCGGGGAGCTGTTTTTT. Its protein product is CASSFDRAGELFF. This rearrangement joins TRBV7-8 to TRBJ2-2; 7 bases agree with TRBD1. There are 13 residues in the CDR3. Germline V gives CDR1 SGHVS, CDR2 FQNEAQ. V lost 3 bases and J lost 6; bases outside the gene matches: 1.